One sample yielded the 11 T cell receptor beta chains listed below, sequenced in a study of T cell clones after liver transplantation. The method was immunoSEQ multiplex PCR; TCRdb's version includes in-frame clones alone and lacks a portion of them. The table lists 85,000 to 130,000 clones, 80% to 85% of them singletons, with about 1% in the top ten. This material consisted of CD4+ T cells from blood, taken before liver transplant. The receptors derive from a human donor who received a liver transplant.

The V call is TRBV5-1, the J call TRBJ1-1, with D possibly matching TRBD1 (5 bases). The V end was cut by 4 bases, the J end by 2 bases, with 15 bases between. The CDR3 covers 15 residues. Germline V gene data show CDR1 as SGHRS and CDR2 as YFSETQ. CDR3 loop: CASSPGGPSNTEAFF. For the CDR3, the DNA is TGCGCCAGCAGCCCGGGGGGTCCGTCTAACACTGAAGCTTTCTTT.

The chain is built from TRBV2 and TRBJ2-7, with D possibly matching TRBD2 (5 bases). This CDR3 has 14 amino acids. The germline gives CDR1 SNHLY, CDR2 FYNNEI. V dropped 6 bases and J dropped 6 bases, with 18 bases sitting between them. The CDR3 bases are TGTGCCAGCAGGGCTAGCCAGAATCGTCCCGAGCAGTACTTC. Protein product: CASRASQNRPEQYF.

This clone was observed a few times. V is TRBV6-1 and J is TRBJ1-5; 10 bases map to TRBD1. Unmatched junction bases numbered 13, after V lost 6 bases and J lost 11 bases. Germline CDR1 and CDR2: MNHNS and SASEGT. The CDR3 contains 15 residues. CDR3 in amino acids: CASRSRQGAGEAQHF. The DNA for the CDR3 is TGTGCCAGCAGATCAAGACAGGGGGCGGGGGAGGCCCAGCATTTT.

CDR3: CASSPPTRQGRSYNEQFF. CDR3 sequence (DNA): TGTGCCAGCAGTCCCCCCACCCGACAGGGGCGATCCTACAATGAGCAGTTCTTC. V usage is TRBV27 and J usage is TRBJ2-1, with TRBD1 matching 8 bases. Germline lookup yields CDR1 MNHEY and CDR2 SMNVEV (reference sequence). V lost 5 bases to trimming and J lost 1 base; unmatched junction nucleotides: 13. CDR3 length: 18 residues.

V usage is TRBV9 and J usage is TRBJ1-6; D not certain. The CDR3 runs 13 residues. Germline values: CDR1 SGDLS, CDR2 YYNGEE. V lost 0 bases, J lost 11 bases, and 9 bases lay in between. In nucleotides, the CDR3 is TGTGCCAGCAGCGTAGTGGGGAGCGCACCCCTCCACTTT. Translating gives CASSVVGSAPLHF.

The V and J genes are TRBV18 and TRBJ2-2; perhaps TRBD2 as D (5 bases). Trimming cost V 1 base and J 4 bases, with 16 bases left between them. Germline values: CDR1 KGHSH, CDR2 LQKENI. The CDR3 totals 17 residues. DNA for the CDR3: TGTGCCAGCTCACCACGAAATGAGGGTCTGGGCACCGGGGAGCTGTTTTTT. It codes for CASSPRNEGLGTGELFF.

The chain couples TRBV6-6 to TRBJ1-2; no clear D gene. The CDR3 is made up of 14 amino acids. Trimming took 2 bases from V and 0 from J, leaving 7 bases between them. Per the germline V gene, CDR1 is MNHNY and CDR2 is SVGAGI (reference sequence). The CDR3 spells CASSYDGANYGYTF. CDR3 sequence (DNA): TGTGCCAGCAGTTACGACGGAGCTAACTATGGCTACACCTTC.

The chain has TRBV10-3 and TRBJ2-3, with D possibly being TRBD2 (5 bases). The CDR3 is 16 residues long. Germline V gene lookup returns CDR1 ENHRY and CDR2 SYGVKD. Trimming removed 6 bases at V and 2 bases at J, with 18 bases between. The CDR3 loop is CAIRRSRPGITDTQYF. The DNA of the CDR3 is TGTGCCATCAGACGCTCGAGACCGGGAATCACAGATACGCAGTATTTT.

The chain recombines TRBV6-1 with TRBJ2-5; either TRBD1 or TRBD2 may fit D (5 bases each). Germline CDR1 and CDR2: MNHNS and SASEGT. This CDR3 region has 14 residues. V lost 1 base and J lost 5, with 11 bases in between. The CDR3 coding sequence is TGTGCCAGCAGTGAAGACCGCTGGGGGGAGACCCAGTACTTC. This translates into CASSEDRWGETQYF.

The chain combines TRBV2 with TRBJ2-1, with 9 nucleotides matching TRBD2. Per the germline V gene, CDR1 is SNHLY and CDR2 is FYNNEI. The length of the CDR3 is 16 residues. Trimming at V came to 1 base and at J to 7 bases, leaving 8 bases not matched to a gene. The CDR3 nucleotides read TGTGCCAGCAGTGAAGTGCTGACTAGCGGTGGGAATGAGCAGTTCTTC. Protein product: CASSEVLTSGGNEQFF. The complete variable domain, with remaining parts taken from reference TRBV2 and TRBJ2-1, reads EPEVTQTPSHQVTQMGQEVILRCVPISNHLYFYWYRQILGQKVEFLVSFYNNEISEKSEIFDDQFSVERPDGSNFTLKIRSTKLEDSAMYFCASSEVLTSGGNEQFFGPGTRLTVL.

This chain uses TRBV5-1 with TRBJ1-5, with D possibly matching TRBD1 (5 bases). V was pared by 4 bases and J by 9 bases, with 20 bases between. The CDR3 totals 15 residues. Per the germline V gene, CDR1 is SGHRS and CDR2 is YFSETQ. CDR3 DNA sequence: TGCGCCAGCAGCCTGGCCCCACAGGTCGCGAGGCCCCAGCATTTT. Translating gives CASSLAPQVARPQHF.